The present T cell receptor beta chain was sequenced within a study of technical replicates of blood from a few donors. Trimming took 5 bases from V and 4 from J, leaving 14 bases between them. The CDR3 is 14 residues long. Germline CDR1 is SGHTA and CDR2 is FQGNSA. The repertoire was sequenced with immunoSEQ multiplex PCR; TCRdb's copy has only in-frame clones and lacks some. The data hold 50,000 to 65,000 clones, with 85% to 90% observed a single time. The TCR originated in a human donor in good health. Some clones in this sample may be carry-over from other donors' samples. Sequencing was carried out using PBMCs. The chain carries TRBV7-2 and TRBJ1-1; no clear D gene. CDR3 sequence reads: CASSPPRGSTEAFF. The CDR3 DNA sequence: TGTGCCAGCAGCCCCCCTAGAGGGTCCACTGAAGCTTTCTTT.